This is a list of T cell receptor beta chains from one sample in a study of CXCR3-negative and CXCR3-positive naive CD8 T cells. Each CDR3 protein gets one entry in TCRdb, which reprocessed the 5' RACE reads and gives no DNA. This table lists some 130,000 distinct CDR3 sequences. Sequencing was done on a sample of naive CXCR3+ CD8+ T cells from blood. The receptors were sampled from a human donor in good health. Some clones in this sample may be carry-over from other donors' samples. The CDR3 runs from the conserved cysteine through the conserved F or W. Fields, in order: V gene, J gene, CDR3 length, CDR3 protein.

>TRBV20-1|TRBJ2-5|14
CSARRTSTQETQYF
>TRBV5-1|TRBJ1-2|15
CASSLAYGRENGYTF
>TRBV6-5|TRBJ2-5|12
CASSEGTETQYF
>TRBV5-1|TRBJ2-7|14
CASSSSGPSYEQYF
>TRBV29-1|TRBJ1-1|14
CSVAGTYMNTEAFF
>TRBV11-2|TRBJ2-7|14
CASSLLLASYEQYF
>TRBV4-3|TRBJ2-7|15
CASSQDNGGAYEQYF
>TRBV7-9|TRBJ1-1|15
CASSLFGEIEGEAFF
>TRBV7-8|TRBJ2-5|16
CASSQGAGGYQETQYF
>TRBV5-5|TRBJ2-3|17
CASSLVPGEDSTDTQYF
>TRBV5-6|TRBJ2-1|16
CASSLEGTSGLNEQFF
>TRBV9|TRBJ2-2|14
CASSAPGRPGELFF
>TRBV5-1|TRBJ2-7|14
CASSFGTGSHEQYF
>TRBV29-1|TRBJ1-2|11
CGVPTANGYTF
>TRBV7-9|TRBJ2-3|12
CASSSHTDTQYF
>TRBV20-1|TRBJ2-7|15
CSARGHPSRSYEQYF
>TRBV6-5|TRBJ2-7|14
CASSYSGQLYEQYF
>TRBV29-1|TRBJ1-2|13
CSVIDGTHCGYTF
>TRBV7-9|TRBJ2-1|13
CASSDPYSSEQFF
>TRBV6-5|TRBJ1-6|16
CASSSGQSSYNSPLHF
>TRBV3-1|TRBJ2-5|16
CASSSGGGALQETQYF
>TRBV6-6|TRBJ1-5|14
CASSYTLGNQPQHF
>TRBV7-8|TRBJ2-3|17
CASSLHPGTSEGNTQYF
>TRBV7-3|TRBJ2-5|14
CASSLSAGQETQYF
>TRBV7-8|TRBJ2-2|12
CAMGQNTGELFF
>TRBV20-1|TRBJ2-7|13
CSAAGDLSYEQYF
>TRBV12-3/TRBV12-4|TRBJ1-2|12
CASSGDWGGYTF
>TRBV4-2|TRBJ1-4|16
CASSQDWPATNEKLFF
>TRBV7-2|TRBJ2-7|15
CASSLAWGQGYEQYF
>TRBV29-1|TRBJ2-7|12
CSAHSGAYEQYF
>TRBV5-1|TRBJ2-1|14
CASSLESPDNEQFF
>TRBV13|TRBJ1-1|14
CASSLSPGGTEAFF
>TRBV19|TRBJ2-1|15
CASSIGTRGYNEQFF
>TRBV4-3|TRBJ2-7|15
CASSPYRNPSYEQYF
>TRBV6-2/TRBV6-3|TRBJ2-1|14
CASCRTSGADEQFF
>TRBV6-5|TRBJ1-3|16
CASSLGGVDSGNTIYF
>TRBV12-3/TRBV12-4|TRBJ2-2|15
CASSRDRANTGELFF
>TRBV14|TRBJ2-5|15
CASSQDSHLQETQYF
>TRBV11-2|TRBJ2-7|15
CASSSDLTGAYEQYF
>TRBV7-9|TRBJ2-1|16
CASSHPTADSYNEQFF
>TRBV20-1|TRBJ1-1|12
CSAEGVDTEAFF
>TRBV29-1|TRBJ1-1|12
CSVGQGDTEAFF
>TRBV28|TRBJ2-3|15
CASRYLDRDTDTQYF
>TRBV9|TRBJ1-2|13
CASSAGTAYGYTF
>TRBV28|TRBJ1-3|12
CASSPDLNTIYF
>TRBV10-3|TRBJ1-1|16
CAISESSLQGGTEAFF
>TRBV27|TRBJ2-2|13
CASSGQNAGELFF
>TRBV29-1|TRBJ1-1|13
CSVEIVWDTEAFF
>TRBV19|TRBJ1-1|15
CASSMSLTGTYGAFF
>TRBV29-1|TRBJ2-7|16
CSVNSAGQTSSYEQYF
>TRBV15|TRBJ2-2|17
CATSRDRQAGKTGELFF
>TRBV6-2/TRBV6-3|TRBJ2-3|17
CATLAWTSGLSTDTQYF
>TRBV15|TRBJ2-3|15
CATSRDRIITDTQYF
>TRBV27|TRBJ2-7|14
CASSFTGRVYEQYF
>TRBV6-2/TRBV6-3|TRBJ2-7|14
CASSYGTSGYEQYF
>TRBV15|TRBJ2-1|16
CATSRFRDRGFNEQFF
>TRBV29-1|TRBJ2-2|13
CSVNRGNTGELSF